The rows below give T cell receptor beta chains drawn from one sample of a study of T cell repertoires in cytomegalovirus infection. TCRdb fed the reads into MiXCR, producing one record per CDR3 protein. The data hold some 300,000 distinct CDR3 sequences, with about a tenth observed a single time. The sequenced sample consisted of PBMCs. All receptors come from a human donor in good health (CMV status not recorded). Some clones in this sample may be carry-over from other donors' samples. CDR3s include the opening cysteine and the closing phenylalanine or tryptophan. D genes are given only for firm matches. The size of a clone is reported for some rows only, either as once, few or many, or as a class for expanded clones.

TRBD2,TRBV6-2/TRBV6-3,many,TRBJ2-1,TGTGCCAGCAGGGGTAGCGGGGGGAGTGGAGAGCAGTTCTTC,CASRGSGGSGEQFF
.,TRBV5-4,once,TRBJ1-1,TGTGCCAGCACCGCCCCTGTGACTCACTCAGGCACTGAAGCTTTCTTT,CASTAPVTHSGTEAFF
TRBD1,TRBV29-1,many,TRBJ2-1,TGCAGCGACCGACAGGGCTCCTACAATGAGCAGTTCTTC,CSDRQGSYNEQFF
.,TRBV14,many,TRBJ2-1,TGTGCCAGCAGCCCCCTAACCGGGCCCAGGAATGAGCAGTTCTTC,CASSPLTGPRNEQFF
TRBD2,TRBV27,.,TRBJ2-3,TGTGCCAGCAGTTTCCCCGGGAGACTAGCGGGGCCCACAGATACGCAGTATTTT,CASSFPGRLAGPTDTQYF
.,TRBV29-1,many,TRBJ2-7,TGCAGCGTTGTAACAGGTCCCGTCCCCTACGAGCAGTACTTC,CSVVTGPVPYEQYF
TRBD1,TRBV29-1,many,TRBJ2-7,TGCAGCATGGGACAGGGGGCTGGCGAGCAGTACTTC,CSMGQGAGEQYF
.,TRBV6-5,many,TRBJ2-2,TGTGCCAGCAGTTACAGGGCCGGGTACACCGGGGAGCTGTTTTTT,CASSYRAGYTGELFF
TRBD1,TRBV4-3,many,TRBJ1-6,TGCGCCAGCAGCCAAGACTTGGATAACAGGGGAATTAATTCACCCCTCCACTTT,CASSQDLDNRGINSPLHF
.,TRBV7-2,many,TRBJ2-3,TGTGCCAGCAGCCGACCCCCCTCAGATACGCAGTATTTT,CASSRPPSDTQYF
.,TRBV5-1,few,TRBJ1-5,TGCGCCAGCAGCTTGGCGTCCAGGGCCCAGGGAGGGCCCCAGCATTTT,CASSLASRAQGGPQHF
TRBD2,TRBV28,many,TRBJ2-7,TGTGCCAGCAGTTTAGGGGATACTAGCGGATCCTACGAGCAGTACTTC,CASSLGDTSGSYEQYF
.,TRBV7-2,many,TRBJ2-3,TGTGCCAGCAGCTCCCGGACCACAGATACGCAGTATTTT,CASSSRTTDTQYF
.,TRBV7-9,many,TRBJ2-2,TGTGCCAGCAGCCTCGACGCCGGGGAGCTGTTTTTT,CASSLDAGELFF
.,TRBV18,.,TRBJ1-1,TGTGCCAGCTCACCTAAGGGAACGAACACTGAAGCTTTCTTT,CASSPKGTNTEAFF
.,TRBV5-1,few,TRBJ2-2,TGCGCCAGCAGCTTGTCAGTTAGTATGAACACCGGGGAGCTGTTTTTT,CASSLSVSMNTGELFF
.,TRBV6-1,many,TRBJ2-3,TGTGCCAGCAGTGAGGGGATGACAGATACGCAGTATTTT,CASSEGMTDTQYF
TRBD2,TRBV7-2,many,TRBJ2-1,TGTGCCAGCAGCTTAGGGGTGACTAGCGTTGGTGAGCAGTTCTTC,CASSLGVTSVGEQFF
TRBD1,TRBV19,many,TRBJ1-1,TGTGCCAGTAGTATTCCGGGACAGACGCTTGAAGCTTTCTTT,CASSIPGQTLEAFF
TRBD2,TRBV7-2,many,TRBJ2-5,TGTGCCAGCAGCCGGACTAGCGGGGGGACCCAGTACTTC,CASSRTSGGTQYF
.,TRBV7-2,many,TRBJ1-2,TGTGCCAGCAGCTTTAAGACAGACCCCTCGTATGGCTACACCTTC,CASSFKTDPSYGYTF
.,TRBV7-2,many,TRBJ1-3,TGTGCCAGCACCCCCCCGATGGGTTGGAAACACCATATATATTTT,CASTPPMGWKHHIYF
.,TRBV5-4,many,TRBJ2-7,TGTGCCAGCAGTAGCGAGGGCTCCTACGAGCAGTACTTC,CASSSEGSYEQYF
.,TRBV5-1,.,TRBJ2-7,TGCGCCAGCAGCGCTCCTCCCTACGAGCAGTACTTC,CASSAPPYEQYF
TRBD2,TRBV7-8,many,TRBJ2-1,TGTGCCAGCAGCTTTCCTACTAGCGGGGGGGCCCATGAGCAGTTCTTC,CASSFPTSGGAHEQFF
.,TRBV20-1,few,TRBJ1-5,TGCAGTGCTAGGAACGTCCGGGCAGGCGCCCCTGATCAGCCCCAGCATTTT,CSARNVRAGAPDQPQHF
TRBD1,TRBV7-2,many,TRBJ2-7,TGTGCCAGCAGAAACAGGGGCCCCACCTACGAGCAGTACTTC,CASRNRGPTYEQYF
.,TRBV9,.,TRBJ2-1,TGTGCCAGCAGCGTAGGGGGGCTAGCGGACTCCTACAATGAGCAGTTCTTC,CASSVGGLADSYNEQFF
TRBD2,TRBV3-1,many,TRBJ2-5,TGTGCCAGCAGCCCTAGACTAGCGGGGGTTGGGCAAGAGACCCAGTACTTC,CASSPRLAGVGQETQYF
.,TRBV20-1,few,TRBJ1-1,TGCAGTGCTACCCGGCAGGTAAACACTGAAGCTTTCTTT,CSATRQVNTEAFF
TRBD1,TRBV20-1,few,TRBJ1-2,TGCAGTGCCCGCGAGGGGGGACAGACTCCCTATGGCTACACCTTC,CSAREGGQTPYGYTF
TRBD1,TRBV7-2,many,TRBJ1-1,TGTGCCAGCAGCTTACTCCCGGGGACAGATAGAGCTTTCTTT,CASSLLPGTDRAFF
.,TRBV2,.,TRBJ1-1,TGTGCCAGCAGTGAAGCTTGGGCGAACACTGAAGCTTTCTTT,CASSEAWANTEAFF
.,TRBV5-6,many,TRBJ2-4,TGTGCCAGCAGCTTGGACAGGGACATTCAGTACTTC,CASSLDRDIQYF
.,TRBV5-1,many,TRBJ2-3,TGCGCCAGCAGCTCTGCGGGGCTTAGCACAGATACGCAGTATTTT,CASSSAGLSTDTQYF